This TCR beta chain is drawn from a study of shared T cell receptors in the human thymus. Sequencing was performed with immunoSEQ multiplex PCR; in TCRdb, only in-frame clones are kept and a portion is missing. The sample comprises about 660,000 clones, roughly 90% of which are singletons, and roughly 0.0097% rests with the top ten. The CDR3 consists of 16 residues. The germline gives CDR1 SGHDN, CDR2 FVKESK. V shed 1 base, J shed 8 bases, and the junction held 11 bases outside the gene matches. This same sample was also taken into another study, of human thymus T cells. That report notes: The thymus tissue came from resections taken during corrective heart surgery. There were highly overlapping thymic repertoires among unrelated individuals, as related research reported.

This chain joins TRBV14 and TRBJ2-1, with 7 bases matching TRBD1. The sequenced material came from thymocytes. This sequence was found in a boy under two years old with a congenital heart defect. The chain's CDR3 is CASSQVLAIGQDEQFF. DNA for the CDR3: TGTGCCAGCAGCCAAGTATTGGCAATTGGACAGGATGAGCAGTTCTTC.